Each of the 10 T cell receptor beta chains below was sequenced from the same sample in a study of blood T cells in healthy people across ages. It was with a sample-barcoded 5' primer and a J-beta primer mix that a second PCR of roughly 7 to 11 cycles was run. Each CDR3 protein is one row after TCRdb ran MiXCR on the 5' RACE reads. The data show about 590,000 distinct CDR3 sequences, 25% to 30% seen once. The sequencing sample was made of blood. The receptors were sampled from a woman aged 80 or older in good health.

The rearrangement links TRBV5-4 to TRBJ2-1; a possible D gene is TRBD1 (6 bases). Germline V gene lookup returns CDR1 SGHNT and CDR2 YYREEE (reference sequence). Trimming stripped 1 base from V and 7 bases from J, with 12 bases between. The CDR3 contains 14 residues. The CDR3, as DNA: TGTGCCAGCAGCTTGCCCTTACAGGGAAATGAGCAGTTCTTC. It codes for CASSLPLQGNEQFF.

This clonotype was counted at least ten times. J is TRBJ2-1 and V is TRBV7-2; D is perhaps TRBD1 or TRBD2 (5 bases each). The germline V and J ends were trimmed by 3 bases and 13 bases, with 10 bases remaining between them. Germline CDR1 SGHTA, CDR2 FQGNSA. The CDR3 spans 11 residues. CDR3 nucleotides: TGTGCCAGCAGCTTGGGACCACTCCAGTTCTTC. Translation gives CASSLGPLQFF.

This clonotype was counted many times. V usage is TRBV20-1 and J usage is TRBJ2-1; D gene uncertain. The V gene's germline CDR1 is DFQATT and CDR2 SNEGSKA (reference sequence). Trimming shortened V by 2 bases and J by 8 bases, and 13 bases separated the two germline ends. The CDR3 length is 13 residues. CDR3 nucleotides: TGCAGTGCTAGATCGGTTCCTGGGCATGAGCAGTTCTTC. Protein: CSARSVPGHEQFF.

This sequence joins TRBV7-9 and TRBJ2-4; 8 bases agree with TRBD1. The J call may be wrong; the DNA end is better matched by TRBJ2-7. Germline V gene lookup returns CDR1 SEHNR and CDR2 FQNEAQ (reference sequence). There are 15 residues in the CDR3. This CDR3 reads CASSLATTGVSEQYF. The CDR3 coding sequence is TGTGCCAGCAGCTTAGCGACGACAGGGGTATCCGAGCAGTACTTC.

This clonotype was detected a few times. The chain uses TRBV7-9 and TRBJ1-4; 7 positions match TRBD1. CDR3 length equals 15 residues. Germline V lookup: CDR1 SEHNR, CDR2 FQNEAQ (reference sequence). V lost 2 bases to trimming and J lost 8 bases; unmatched junction nucleotides: 8. The CDR3 DNA is TGTGCCAGCAGCTTACGGACAGGTTTAGGGGAAAAACTGTTTTTT. It specifies CASSLRTGLGEKLFF. Using reference TRBV7-9 and TRBJ1-4 for the parts outside the CDR3, the full variable domain is DTGVSQNPRHKITKRGQNVTFRCDPISEHNRLYWYRQTLGQGPEFLTYFQNEAQLEKSRLLSDRFSAERPKGSFSTLEIQRTEQGDSAMYLCASSLRTGLGEKLFFGSGTQLSVL.

J is TRBJ2-5 and V is TRBV5-1; no definite D call. The DNA end is more similar to TRBJ2-7, so the J call may be wrong. The CDR3 runs to 15 residues. The germline V gene has CDR1 SGHRS and CDR2 YFSETQ. The CDR3 loop is CASSLGSTSPYEQYF. CDR3 sequence (DNA): TGCGCCAGCAGCTTGGGCTCCACGAGCCCCTACGAGCAGTACTTC.

There are many counts of this clonotype. The chain links TRBV20-1 to TRBJ2-5, with D possibly TRBD2 on 7 matching bases. Between the trimmed V and J ends, which lost 0 bases and 4 bases, there was a span of 18 bases. The germline V gene encodes CDR1 DFQATT and CDR2 SNEGSKA (reference sequence). The CDR3 is made up of 16 amino acids. CDR3 coding DNA: TGCAGTGCTAGAGATCTGTGGGGGGGCCAGAGAGAGACCCAGTACTTC. It translates to CSARDLWGGQRETQYF.

CDR3 bases: TGTGCCAGCAGTCTCCCGACAGGGTGGGATGGCTACACCTTC. Translating gives CASSLPTGWDGYTF. The V gene is TRBV6-2 or TRBV6-3, the J gene TRBJ1-2; 7 bases agree with TRBD1. With V trimmed by 5 bases and J by 6 bases, 9 bases remained unmatched. CDR1 MNHEY and CDR2 SVGEGT come from the germline V gene. This CDR3 is built from 14 residues.

This clonotype was observed a handful of times. The rearrangement links TRBV18 to TRBJ1-2; D remains ambiguous. V was pared by 3 bases and J by 3 bases, with 14 bases between. Germline-derived CDR1 and CDR2 are KGHSH and LQKENI. CDR3 length: 15 residues. CDR3 protein: CASSPRREGYYGYTF. In DNA form, the CDR3 reads TGTGCCAGCTCACCTAGACGGGAGGGATACTATGGCTACACCTTC.

On this clonotype itself: This could be a read error, since a much larger clone is one nucleotide away. V gene TRBV7-9 combines with J gene TRBJ2-4, with TRBD2 matching 7 bases. Gene TRBJ2-7 matches the end of the DNA better, so the J call may be wrong. The germline CDR1 and CDR2 sequences are SEHNR and FQNEAQ (reference sequence). The CDR3 is 16 residues long. The CDR3: CTSSYTFSGASYEQYF. CDR3 sequence (DNA): TGTACCAGCAGCTACACGTTCAGCGGGGCCTCTTACGAGCAGTACTTC.